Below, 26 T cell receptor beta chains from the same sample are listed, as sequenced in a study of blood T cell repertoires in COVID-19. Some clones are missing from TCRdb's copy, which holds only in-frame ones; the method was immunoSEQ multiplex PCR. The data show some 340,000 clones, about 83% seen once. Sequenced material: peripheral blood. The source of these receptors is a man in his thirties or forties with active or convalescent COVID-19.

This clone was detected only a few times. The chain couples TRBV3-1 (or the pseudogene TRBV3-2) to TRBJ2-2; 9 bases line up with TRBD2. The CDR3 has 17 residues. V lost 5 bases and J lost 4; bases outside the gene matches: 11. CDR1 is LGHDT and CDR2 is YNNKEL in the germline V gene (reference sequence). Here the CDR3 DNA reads TGTGCCAGCAGCTCTCAAAGCGGGGGGCCGACCACCGGGGAGCTGTTTTTT. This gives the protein CASSSQSGGPTTGELFF.

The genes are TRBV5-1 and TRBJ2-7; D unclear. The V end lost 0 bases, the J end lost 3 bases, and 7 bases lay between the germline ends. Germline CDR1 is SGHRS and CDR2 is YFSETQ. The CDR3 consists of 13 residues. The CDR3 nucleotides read TGCGCCAGCAGCTTGGGGCAAGACTACGAGCAGTACTTC. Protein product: CASSLGQDYEQYF.

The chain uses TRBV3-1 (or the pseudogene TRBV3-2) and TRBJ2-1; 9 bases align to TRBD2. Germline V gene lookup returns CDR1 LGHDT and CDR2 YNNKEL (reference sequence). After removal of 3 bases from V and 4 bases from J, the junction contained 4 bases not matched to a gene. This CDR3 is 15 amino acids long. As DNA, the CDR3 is TGTGCCAGCAGCCAGGGACTAGCTACGTACAATGAGCAGTTCTTC. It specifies CASSQGLATYNEQFF.

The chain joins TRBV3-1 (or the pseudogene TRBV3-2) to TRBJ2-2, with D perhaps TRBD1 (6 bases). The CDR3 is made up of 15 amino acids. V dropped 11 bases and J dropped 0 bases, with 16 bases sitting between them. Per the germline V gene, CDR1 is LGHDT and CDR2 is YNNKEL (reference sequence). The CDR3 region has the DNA TGTGCCCGCGTCCTGGACAGCGCGAACACCGGGGAGCTGTTTTTT. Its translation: CARVLDSANTGELFF.

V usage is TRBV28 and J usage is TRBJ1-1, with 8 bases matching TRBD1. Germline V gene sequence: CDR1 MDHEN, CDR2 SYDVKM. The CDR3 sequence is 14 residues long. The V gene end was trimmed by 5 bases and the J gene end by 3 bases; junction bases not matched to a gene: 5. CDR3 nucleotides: TGTGCCAGCAGTGCCCGGACAGGGTACACTGAAGCTTTCTTT. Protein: CASSARTGYTEAFF.

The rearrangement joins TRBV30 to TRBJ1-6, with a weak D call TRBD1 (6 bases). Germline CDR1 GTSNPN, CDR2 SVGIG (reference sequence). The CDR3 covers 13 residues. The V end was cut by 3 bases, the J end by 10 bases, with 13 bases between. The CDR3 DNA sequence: TGTGCCTGGAGCCCAGGGGTAAGGTCACCCCTCCACTTT. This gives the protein CAWSPGVRSPLHF.

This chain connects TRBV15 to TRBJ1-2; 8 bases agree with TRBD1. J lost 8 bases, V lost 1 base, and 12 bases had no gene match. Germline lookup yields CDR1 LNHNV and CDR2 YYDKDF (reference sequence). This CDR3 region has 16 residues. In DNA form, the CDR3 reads TGTGCCACCAGCAGAGTATCCGGACAGGGAAGTGAAGGCTACACCTTC. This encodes CATSRVSGQGSEGYTF.

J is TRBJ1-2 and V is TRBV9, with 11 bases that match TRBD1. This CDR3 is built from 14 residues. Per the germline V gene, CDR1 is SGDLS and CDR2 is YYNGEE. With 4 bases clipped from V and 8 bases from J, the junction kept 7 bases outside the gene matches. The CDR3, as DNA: TGTGCCAGCAGCCGTGGACAGGGGGCGCTGGGCTACACCTTC. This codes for CASSRGQGALGYTF. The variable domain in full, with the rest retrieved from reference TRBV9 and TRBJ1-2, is DSGVTQTPKHLITATGQRVTLRCSPRSGDLSVYWYQQSLDQGLQFLIQYYNGEERAKGNILERFSAQQFPDLHSELNLSSLELGDSALYFCASSRGQGALGYTFGSGTRLTVV.

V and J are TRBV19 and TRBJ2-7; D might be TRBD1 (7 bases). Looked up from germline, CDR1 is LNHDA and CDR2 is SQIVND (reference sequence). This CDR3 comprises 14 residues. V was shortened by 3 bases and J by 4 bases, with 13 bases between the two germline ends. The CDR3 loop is CASSIQGGGYEQYF. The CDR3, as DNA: TGTGCCAGTAGTATTCAGGGGGGCGGGTACGAGCAGTACTTC. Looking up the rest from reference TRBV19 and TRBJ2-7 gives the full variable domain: DGGITQSPKYLFRKEGQNVTLSCEQNLNHDAMYWYRQDPGQGLRLIYYSQIVNDFQKGDIAEGYSVSREKKESFPLTVTSAQKNPTAFYLCASSIQGGGYEQYFGPGTRLTVT.

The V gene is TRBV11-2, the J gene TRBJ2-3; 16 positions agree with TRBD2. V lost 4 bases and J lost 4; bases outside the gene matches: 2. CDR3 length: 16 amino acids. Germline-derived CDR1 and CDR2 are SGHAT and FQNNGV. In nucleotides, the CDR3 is TGTGCCAGCAGCTCCGGGACTAGCGGGGGGGCAGATACGCAGTATTTT. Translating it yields CASSSGTSGGADTQYF. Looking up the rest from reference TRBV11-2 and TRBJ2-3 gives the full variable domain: EAGVAQSPRYKIIEKRQSVAFWCNPISGHATLYWYQQILGQGPKLLIQFQNNGVVDDSQLPKDRFSAERLKGVDSTLKIQPAKLEDSAVYLCASSSGTSGGADTQYFGPGTRLTVL.

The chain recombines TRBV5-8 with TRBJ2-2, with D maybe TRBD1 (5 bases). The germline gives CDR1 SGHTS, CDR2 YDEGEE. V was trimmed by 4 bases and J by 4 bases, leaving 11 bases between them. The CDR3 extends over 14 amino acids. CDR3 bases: TGTGCCAGCAGCCGTGACAGCAGCACCGGGGAGCTGTTTTTT. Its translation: CASSRDSSTGELFF.

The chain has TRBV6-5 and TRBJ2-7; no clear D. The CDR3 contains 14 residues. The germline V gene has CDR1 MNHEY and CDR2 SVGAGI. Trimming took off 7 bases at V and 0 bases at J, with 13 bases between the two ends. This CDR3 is CASTQDTGSYEQYF. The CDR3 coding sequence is TGTGCCAGCACCCAAGATACGGGCTCCTACGAGCAGTACTTC.

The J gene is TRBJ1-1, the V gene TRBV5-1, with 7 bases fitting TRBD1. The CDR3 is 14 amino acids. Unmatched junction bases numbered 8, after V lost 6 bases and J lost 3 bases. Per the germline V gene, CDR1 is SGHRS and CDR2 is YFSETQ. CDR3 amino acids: CASTLFTGDTEAFF. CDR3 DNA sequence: TGCGCCAGCACCTTATTTACAGGGGACACTGAAGCTTTCTTT.

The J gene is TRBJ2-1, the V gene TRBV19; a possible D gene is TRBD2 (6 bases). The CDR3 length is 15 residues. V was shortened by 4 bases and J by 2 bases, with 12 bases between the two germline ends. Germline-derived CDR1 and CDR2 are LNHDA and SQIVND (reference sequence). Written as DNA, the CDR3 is TGTGCCAGTAGTACCGGGGGAGAGGCCTACAATGAGCAGTTCTTC. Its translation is CASSTGGEAYNEQFF.

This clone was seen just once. The DNA of the CDR3 is TGTGCCACCTCGGACAGCTACACTGAAGCTTTCTTT. Translating gives CATSDSYTEAFF. This chain links TRBV24-1 with TRBJ1-1; perhaps TRBD1 as D (6 bases). The CDR3 has 12 amino acids. CDR1 is KGHDR and CDR2 is SFDVKD in the germline V gene. The V gene lost 9 bases and the J gene lost 3 bases, with 10 bases spanning the gap.

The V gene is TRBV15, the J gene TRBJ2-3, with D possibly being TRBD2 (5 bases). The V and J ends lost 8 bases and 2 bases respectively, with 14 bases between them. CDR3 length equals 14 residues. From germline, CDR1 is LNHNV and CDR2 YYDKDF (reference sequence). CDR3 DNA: TGTGCCACCCAACCGAGGGAGAACACAGATACGCAGTATTTT. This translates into CATQPRENTDTQYF.

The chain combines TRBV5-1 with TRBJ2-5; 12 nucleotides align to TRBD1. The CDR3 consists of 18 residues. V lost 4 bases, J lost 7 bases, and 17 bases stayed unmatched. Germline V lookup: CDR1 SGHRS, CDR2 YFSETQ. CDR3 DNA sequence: TGCGCCAGCAGCCTAGGGACAGGGGGCTTCTCACTCTCGGGGACCCAGTACTTC. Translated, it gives CASSLGTGGFSLSGTQYF.

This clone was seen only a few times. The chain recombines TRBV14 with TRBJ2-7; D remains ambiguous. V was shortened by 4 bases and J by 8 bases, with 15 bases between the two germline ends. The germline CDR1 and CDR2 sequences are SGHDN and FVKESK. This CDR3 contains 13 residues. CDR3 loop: CASSLPVPGKQYF. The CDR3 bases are TGTGCCAGCAGCCTCCCCGTTCCAGGCAAGCAGTACTTC.

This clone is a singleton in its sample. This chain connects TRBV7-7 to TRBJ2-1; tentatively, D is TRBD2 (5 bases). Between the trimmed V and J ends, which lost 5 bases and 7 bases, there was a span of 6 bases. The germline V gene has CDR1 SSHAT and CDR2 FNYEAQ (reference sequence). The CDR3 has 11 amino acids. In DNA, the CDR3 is TGTGCCAGCAGCGGAGGAAATGAGCAGTTCTTC. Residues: CASSGGNEQFF.

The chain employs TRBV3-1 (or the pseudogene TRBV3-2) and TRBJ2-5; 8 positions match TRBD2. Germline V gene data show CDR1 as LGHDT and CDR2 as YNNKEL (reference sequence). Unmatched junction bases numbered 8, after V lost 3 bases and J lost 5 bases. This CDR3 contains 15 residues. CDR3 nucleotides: TGTGCCAGCAGCCAGGACGGGAGGGTCGGGGAGACCCAGTACTTC. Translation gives CASSQDGRVGETQYF.

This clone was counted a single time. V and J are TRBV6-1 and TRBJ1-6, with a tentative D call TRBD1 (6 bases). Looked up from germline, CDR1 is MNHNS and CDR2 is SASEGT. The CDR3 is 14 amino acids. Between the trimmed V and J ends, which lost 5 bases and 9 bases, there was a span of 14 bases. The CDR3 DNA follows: TGTGCCAGCAGTCCCCGAGGGACATCTTCACCCCTCCACTTT. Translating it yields CASSPRGTSSPLHF.

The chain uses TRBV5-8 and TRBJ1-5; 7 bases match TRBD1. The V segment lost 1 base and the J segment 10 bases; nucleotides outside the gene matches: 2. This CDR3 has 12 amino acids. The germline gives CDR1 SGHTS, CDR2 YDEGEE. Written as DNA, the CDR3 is TGTGCCAGCAGCTTGCGGGACAGTCCCCAGCATTTT. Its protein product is CASSLRDSPQHF.

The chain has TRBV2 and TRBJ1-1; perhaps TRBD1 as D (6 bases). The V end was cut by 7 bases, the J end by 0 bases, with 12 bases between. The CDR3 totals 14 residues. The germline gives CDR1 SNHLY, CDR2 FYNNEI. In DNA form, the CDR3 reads TGTGCCAGCAATGGGGGGGCCTTGAACACTGAAGCTTTCTTT. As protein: CASNGGALNTEAFF.

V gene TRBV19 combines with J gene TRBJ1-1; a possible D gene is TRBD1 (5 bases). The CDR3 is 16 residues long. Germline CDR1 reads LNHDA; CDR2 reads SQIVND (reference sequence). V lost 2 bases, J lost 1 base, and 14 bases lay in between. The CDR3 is CASSIFPDIWNTEAFF. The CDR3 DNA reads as TGTGCCAGTAGTATATTCCCGGACATCTGGAACACTGAAGCTTTCTTT.

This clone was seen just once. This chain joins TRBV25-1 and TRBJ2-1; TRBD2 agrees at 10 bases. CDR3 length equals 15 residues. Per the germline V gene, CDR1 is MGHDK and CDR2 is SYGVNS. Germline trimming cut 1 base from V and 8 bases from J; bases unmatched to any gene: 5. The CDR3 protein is CASSEWLAGEDEQFF. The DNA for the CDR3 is TGTGCCAGCAGTGAATGGCTAGCGGGAGAGGATGAGCAGTTCTTC.

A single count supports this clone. DNA for the CDR3: TGTGCCAGCTTTCCGAAGCGGGGGGGCCAGGATACGCAGTATTTT. The encoded protein is CASFPKRGGQDTQYF. The chain links TRBV5-4 to TRBJ2-3, with 10 positions matching TRBD2. V gave up 7 bases and J gave up 6 bases; unmatched junction bases: 11. CDR3 length: 15 amino acids. Germline lookup yields CDR1 SGHNT and CDR2 YYREEE (reference sequence). Variable domain in full (rest from reference TRBV5-4 and TRBJ2-3): ETGVTQSPTHLIKTRGQQVTLRCSSQSGHNTVSWYQQALGQGPQFIFQYYREEENGRGNFPPRFSGLQFPNYSSELNVNALELDDSALYLCASFPKRGGQDTQYFGPGTRLTVL.